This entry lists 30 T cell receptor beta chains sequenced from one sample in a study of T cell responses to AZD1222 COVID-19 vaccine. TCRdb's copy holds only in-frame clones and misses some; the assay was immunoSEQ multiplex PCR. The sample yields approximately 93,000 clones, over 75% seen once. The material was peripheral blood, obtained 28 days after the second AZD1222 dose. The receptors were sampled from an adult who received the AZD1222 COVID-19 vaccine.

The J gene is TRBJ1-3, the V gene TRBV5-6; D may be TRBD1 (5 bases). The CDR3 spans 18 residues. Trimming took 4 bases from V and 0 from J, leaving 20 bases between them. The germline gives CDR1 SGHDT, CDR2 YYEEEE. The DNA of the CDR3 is TGTGCCAGCAGCCCCCGTAGGGGCAGGTACTACTCTGGAAACACCATATATTTT. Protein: CASSPRRGRYYSGNTIYF.

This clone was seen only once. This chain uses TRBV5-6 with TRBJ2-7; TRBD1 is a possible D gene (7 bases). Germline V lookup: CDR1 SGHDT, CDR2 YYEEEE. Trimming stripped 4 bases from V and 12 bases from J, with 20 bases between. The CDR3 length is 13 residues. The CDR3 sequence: CASSLDRGTVWYF. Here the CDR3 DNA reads TGTGCCAGCAGCCTGGACCGGGGGACAGTGTGGTACTTC.

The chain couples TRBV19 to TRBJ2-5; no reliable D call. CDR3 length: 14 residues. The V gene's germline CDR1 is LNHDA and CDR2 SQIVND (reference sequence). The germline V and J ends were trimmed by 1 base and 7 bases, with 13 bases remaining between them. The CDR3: CASSIGAEISTQYF. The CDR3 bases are TGTGCCAGTAGTATAGGAGCTGAAATTTCGACCCAGTACTTC.

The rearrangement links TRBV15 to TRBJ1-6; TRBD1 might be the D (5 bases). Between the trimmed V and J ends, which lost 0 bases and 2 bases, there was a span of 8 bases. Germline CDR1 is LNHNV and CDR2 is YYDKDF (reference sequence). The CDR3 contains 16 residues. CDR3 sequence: CATSRDGGAYNSPLHF. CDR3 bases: TGTGCCACCAGCAGAGATGGGGGGGCCTATAATTCACCCCTCCACTTT.

In nucleotides, the CDR3 is TGTGCCAGTAGTATAACTAGCGGGGGCGAGCAGTACTTC. Protein: CASSITSGGEQYF. The V gene is TRBV19, the J gene TRBJ2-7; 11 bases map to TRBD2. Germline loops: CDR1 LNHDA, CDR2 SQIVND (reference sequence). The trim removed 2 bases at V and 6 bases at J, leaving 0 bases unmatched. The CDR3 runs to 13 residues.

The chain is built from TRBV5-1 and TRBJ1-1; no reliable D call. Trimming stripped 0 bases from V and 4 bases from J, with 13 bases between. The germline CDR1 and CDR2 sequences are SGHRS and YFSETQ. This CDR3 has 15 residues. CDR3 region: CASSLGSGAFTEAFF. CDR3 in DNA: TGCGCCAGCAGCTTGGGCTCGGGTGCTTTCACTGAAGCTTTCTTT.

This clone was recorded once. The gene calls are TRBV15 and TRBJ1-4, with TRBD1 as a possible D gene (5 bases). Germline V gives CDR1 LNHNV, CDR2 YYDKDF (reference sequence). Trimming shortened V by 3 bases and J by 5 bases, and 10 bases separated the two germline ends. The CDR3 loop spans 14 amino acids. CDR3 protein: CATSRGGENEKLFF. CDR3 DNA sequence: TGTGCCACCAGCAGGGGGGGAGAGAATGAAAAACTGTTTTTT. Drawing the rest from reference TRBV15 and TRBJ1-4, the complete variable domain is DAMVIQNPRYQVTQFGKPVTLSCSQTLNHNVMYWYQQKSSQAPKLLFHYYDKDFNNEADTPDNFQSRRPNTSFCFLDIRSPGLGDTAMYLCATSRGGENEKLFFGSGTQLSVL.

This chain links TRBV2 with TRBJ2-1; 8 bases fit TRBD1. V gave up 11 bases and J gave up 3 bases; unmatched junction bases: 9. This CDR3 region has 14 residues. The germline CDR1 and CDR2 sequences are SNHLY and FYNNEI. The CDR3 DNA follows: TGTGCCGGAACCGGGACAGGCCTCTACAATGAGCAGTTCTTC. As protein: CAGTGTGLYNEQFF.

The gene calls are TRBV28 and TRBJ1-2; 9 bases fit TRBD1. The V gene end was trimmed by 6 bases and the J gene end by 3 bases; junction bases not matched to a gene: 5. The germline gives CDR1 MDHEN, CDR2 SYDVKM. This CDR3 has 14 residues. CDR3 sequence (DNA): TGTGCCAGCAGGGCCGGGACAGGGTACTATGGCTACACCTTC. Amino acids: CASRAGTGYYGYTF.

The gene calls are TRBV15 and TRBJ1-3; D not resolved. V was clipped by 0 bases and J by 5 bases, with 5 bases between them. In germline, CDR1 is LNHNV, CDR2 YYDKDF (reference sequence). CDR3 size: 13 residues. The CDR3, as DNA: TGTGCCACCAGCAGAGACGGACGAAACACCATATATTTT. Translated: CATSRDGRNTIYF.

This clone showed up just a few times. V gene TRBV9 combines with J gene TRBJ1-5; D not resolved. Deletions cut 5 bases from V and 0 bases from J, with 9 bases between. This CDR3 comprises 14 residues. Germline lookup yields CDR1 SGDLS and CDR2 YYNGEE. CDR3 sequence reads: CASSKDHSNQPQHF. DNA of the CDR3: TGTGCCAGCAGTAAGGACCATAGCAATCAGCCCCAGCATTTT.

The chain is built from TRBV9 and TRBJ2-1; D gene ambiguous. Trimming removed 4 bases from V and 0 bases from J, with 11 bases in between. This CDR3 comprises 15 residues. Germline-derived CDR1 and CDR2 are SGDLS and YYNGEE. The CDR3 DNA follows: TGTGCCAGCAGCCCGCGGACCGACTCCTACAATGAGCAGTTCTTC. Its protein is CASSPRTDSYNEQFF.

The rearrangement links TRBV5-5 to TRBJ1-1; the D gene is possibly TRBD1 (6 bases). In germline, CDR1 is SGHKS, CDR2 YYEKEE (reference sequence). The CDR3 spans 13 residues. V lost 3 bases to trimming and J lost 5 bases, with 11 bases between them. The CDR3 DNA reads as TGTGCCAGCAGCTCACGACAGGCTACTGAAGCTTTCTTT. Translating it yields CASSSRQATEAFF.

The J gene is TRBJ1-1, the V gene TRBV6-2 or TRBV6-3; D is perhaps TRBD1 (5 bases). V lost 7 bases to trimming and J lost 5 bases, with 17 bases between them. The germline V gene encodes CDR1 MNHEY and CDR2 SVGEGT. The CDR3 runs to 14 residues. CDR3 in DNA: TGTGCCAGCATCCCTAAGTGGGGGGAAACTGAAGCTTTCTTT. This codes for CASIPKWGETEAFF.

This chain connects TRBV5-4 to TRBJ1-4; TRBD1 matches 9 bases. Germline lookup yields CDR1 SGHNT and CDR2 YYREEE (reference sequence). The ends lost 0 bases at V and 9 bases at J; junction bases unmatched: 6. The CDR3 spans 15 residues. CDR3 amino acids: CASSLAGTGRQKLFF. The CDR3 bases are TGTGCCAGCAGCTTGGCGGGGACAGGGCGGCAAAAACTGTTTTTT. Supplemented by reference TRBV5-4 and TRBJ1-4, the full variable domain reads ETGVTQSPTHLIKTRGQQVTLRCSSQSGHNTVSWYQQALGQGPQFIFQYYREEENGRGNFPPRFSGLQFPNYSSELNVNALELDDSALYLCASSLAGTGRQKLFFGSGTQLSVL.

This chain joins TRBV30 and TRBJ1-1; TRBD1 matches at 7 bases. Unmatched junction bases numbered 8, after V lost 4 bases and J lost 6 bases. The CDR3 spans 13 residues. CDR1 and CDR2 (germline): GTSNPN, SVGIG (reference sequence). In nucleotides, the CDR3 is TGTGCCTGGATCAGACAGGGCTGGGCTGAAGCTTTCTTT. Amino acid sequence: CAWIRQGWAEAFF.

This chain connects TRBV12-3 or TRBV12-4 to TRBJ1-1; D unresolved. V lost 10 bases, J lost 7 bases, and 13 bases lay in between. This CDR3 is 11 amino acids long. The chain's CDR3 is CATESSGEAFF. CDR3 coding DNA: TGTGCCACCGAGTCCAGCGGTGAAGCTTTCTTT.

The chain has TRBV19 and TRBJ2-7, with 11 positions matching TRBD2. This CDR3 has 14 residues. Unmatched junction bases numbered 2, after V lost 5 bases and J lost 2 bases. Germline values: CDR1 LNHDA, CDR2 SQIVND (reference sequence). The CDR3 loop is CASSLSGGAYEQYF. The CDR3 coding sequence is TGTGCCAGTAGTCTTAGCGGGGGGGCCTACGAGCAGTACTTC.

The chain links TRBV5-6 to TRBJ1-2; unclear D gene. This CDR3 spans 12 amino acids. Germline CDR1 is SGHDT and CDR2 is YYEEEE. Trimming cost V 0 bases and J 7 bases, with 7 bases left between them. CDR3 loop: CASSLVDGGYTF. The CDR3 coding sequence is TGTGCCAGCAGCTTGGTGGACGGTGGCTACACCTTC. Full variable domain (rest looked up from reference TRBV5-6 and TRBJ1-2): DAGVTQSPTHLIKTRGQQVTLRCSPKSGHDTVSWYQQALGQGPQFIFQYYEEEERQRGNFPDRFSGHQFPNYSSELNVNALLLGDSALYLCASSLVDGGYTFGSGTRLTVV.

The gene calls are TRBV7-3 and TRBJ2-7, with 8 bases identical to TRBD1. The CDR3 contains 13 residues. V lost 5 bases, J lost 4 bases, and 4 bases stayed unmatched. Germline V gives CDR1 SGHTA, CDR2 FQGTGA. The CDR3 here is CASSPRQGYEQYF. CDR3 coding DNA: TGTGCCAGCAGCCCACGACAGGGGTACGAGCAGTACTTC. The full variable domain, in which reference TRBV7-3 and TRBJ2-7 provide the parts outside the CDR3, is GAGVSQTPSNKVTEKGKYVELRCDPISGHTALYWYRQSLGQGPEFLIYFQGTGAADDSGLPNDRFFAVRPEGSVSTLKIQRTERGDSAVYLCASSPRQGYEQYFGPGTRLTVT.

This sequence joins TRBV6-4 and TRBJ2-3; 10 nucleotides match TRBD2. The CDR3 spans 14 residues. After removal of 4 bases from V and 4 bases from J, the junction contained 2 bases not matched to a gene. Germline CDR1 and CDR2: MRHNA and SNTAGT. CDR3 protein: CASSVSGGPDTQYF. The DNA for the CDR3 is TGTGCCAGCAGTGTTAGCGGGGGGCCAGATACGCAGTATTTT.

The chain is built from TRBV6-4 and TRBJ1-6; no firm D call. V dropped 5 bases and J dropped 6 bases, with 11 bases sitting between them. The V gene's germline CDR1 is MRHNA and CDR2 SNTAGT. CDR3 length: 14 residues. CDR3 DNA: TGTGCCAGCAGTCTCGAGGCTTCTAATTCACCCCTCCACTTT. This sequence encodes CASSLEASNSPLHF.

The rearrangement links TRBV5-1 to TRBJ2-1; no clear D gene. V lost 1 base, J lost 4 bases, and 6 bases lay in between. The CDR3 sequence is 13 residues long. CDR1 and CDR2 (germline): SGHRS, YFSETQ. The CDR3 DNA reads TGCGCCAGCAGCTTGAATCGTTACAATGAGCAGTTCTTC. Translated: CASSLNRYNEQFF.

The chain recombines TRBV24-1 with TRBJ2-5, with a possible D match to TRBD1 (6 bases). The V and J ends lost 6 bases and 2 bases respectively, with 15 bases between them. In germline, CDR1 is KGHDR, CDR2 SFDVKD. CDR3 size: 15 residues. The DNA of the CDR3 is TGTGCCACCAGTCTAGGGTCGGGACATCAAGAGACCCAGTACTTC. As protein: CATSLGSGHQETQYF.

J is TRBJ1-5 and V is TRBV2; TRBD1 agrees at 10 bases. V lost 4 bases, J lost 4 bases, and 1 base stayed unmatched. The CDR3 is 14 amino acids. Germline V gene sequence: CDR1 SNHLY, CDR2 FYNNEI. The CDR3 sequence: CASSGTGGNQPQHF. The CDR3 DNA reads TGTGCCAGCAGTGGGACAGGGGGAAATCAGCCCCAGCATTTT.

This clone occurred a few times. Here the CDR3 reads CASSFSRGEAFF. CDR3 in DNA: TGTGCCAGCAGTTTTTCTCGGGGAGAAGCTTTCTTT. The genes are TRBV27 and TRBJ1-1, with D unresolved. The CDR3 covers 12 residues. V lost 3 bases, J lost 8 bases, and 10 bases lay in between. Germline CDR1 and CDR2: MNHEY and SMNVEV (reference sequence).

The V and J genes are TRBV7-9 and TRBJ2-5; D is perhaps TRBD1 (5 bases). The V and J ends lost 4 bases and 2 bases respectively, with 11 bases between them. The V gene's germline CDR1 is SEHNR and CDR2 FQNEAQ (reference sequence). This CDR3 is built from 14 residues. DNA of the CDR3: TGTGCCAGCAGCTACCCTGACAGACAAGAGACCCAGTACTTC. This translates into CASSYPDRQETQYF.

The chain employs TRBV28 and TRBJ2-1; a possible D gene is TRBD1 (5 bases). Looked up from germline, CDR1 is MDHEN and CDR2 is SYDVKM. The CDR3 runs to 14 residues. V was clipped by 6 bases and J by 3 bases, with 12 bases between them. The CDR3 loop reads CASSPQGYYNEQFF. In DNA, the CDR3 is TGTGCCAGCAGCCCCCAGGGATACTACAATGAGCAGTTCTTC.

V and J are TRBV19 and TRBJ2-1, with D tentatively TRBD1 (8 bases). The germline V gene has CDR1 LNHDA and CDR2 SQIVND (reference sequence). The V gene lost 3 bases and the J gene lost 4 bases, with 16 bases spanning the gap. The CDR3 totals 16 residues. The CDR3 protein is CASSMGGDRLYNEQFF. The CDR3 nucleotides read TGTGCCAGTAGTATGGGGGGGGACAGGTTGTACAATGAGCAGTTCTTC.

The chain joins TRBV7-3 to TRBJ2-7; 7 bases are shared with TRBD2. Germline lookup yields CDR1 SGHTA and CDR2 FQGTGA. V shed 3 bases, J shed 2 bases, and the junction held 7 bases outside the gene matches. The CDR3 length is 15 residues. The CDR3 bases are TGTGCCAGCAGCTTGGGGAGGGGACTCGCCTACGAGCAGTACTTC. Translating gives CASSLGRGLAYEQYF.